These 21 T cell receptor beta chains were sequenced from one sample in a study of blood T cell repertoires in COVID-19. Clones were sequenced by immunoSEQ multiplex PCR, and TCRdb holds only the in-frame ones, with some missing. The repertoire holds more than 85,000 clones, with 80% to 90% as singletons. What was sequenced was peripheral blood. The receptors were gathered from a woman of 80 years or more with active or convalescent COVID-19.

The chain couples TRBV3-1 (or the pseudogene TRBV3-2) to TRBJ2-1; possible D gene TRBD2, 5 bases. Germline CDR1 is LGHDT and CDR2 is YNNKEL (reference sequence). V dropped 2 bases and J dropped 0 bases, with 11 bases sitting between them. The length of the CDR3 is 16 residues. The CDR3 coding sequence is TGTGCCAGCAGCCAACCGACGGGGAGCTCCTACAATGAGCAGTTCTTC. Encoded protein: CASSQPTGSSYNEQFF.

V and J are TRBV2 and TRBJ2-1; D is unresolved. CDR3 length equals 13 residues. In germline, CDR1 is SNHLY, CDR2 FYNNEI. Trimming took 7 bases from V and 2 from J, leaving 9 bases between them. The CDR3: CASTSGTYNEQFF. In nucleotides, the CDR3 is TGTGCCAGCACGTCCGGTACCTACAATGAGCAGTTCTTC.

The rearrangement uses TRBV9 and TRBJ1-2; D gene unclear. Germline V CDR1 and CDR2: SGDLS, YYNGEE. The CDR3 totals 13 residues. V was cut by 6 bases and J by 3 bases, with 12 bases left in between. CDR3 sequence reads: CASNKDEDYGYTF. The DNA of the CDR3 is TGTGCCAGCAACAAAGACGAGGACTATGGCTACACCTTC.

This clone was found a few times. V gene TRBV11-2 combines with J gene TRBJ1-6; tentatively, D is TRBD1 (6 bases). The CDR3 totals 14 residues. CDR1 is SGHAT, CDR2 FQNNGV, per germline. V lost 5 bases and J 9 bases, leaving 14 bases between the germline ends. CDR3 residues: CASSQRQVGSPLHF. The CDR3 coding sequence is TGTGCCAGCAGCCAACGACAGGTCGGTTCACCCCTCCACTTT.

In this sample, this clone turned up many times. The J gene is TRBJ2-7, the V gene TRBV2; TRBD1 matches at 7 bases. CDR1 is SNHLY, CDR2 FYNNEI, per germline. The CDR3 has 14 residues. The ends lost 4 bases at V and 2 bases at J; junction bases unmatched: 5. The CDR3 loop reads CASSGGTVPYEQYF. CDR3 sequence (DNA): TGTGCCAGCAGTGGGGGGACAGTCCCCTACGAGCAGTACTTC. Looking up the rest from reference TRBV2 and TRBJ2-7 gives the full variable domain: EPEVTQTPSHQVTQMGQEVILRCVPISNHLYFYWYRQILGQKVEFLVSFYNNEISEKSEIFDDQFSVERPDGSNFTLKIRSTKLEDSAMYFCASSGGTVPYEQYFGPGTRLTVT.

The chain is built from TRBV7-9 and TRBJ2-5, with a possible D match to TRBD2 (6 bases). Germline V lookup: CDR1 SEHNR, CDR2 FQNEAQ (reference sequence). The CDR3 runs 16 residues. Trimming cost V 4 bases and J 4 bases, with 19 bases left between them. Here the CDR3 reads CASSSLRGRRGETQYF. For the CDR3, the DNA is TGTGCCAGCAGCTCCCTCCGAGGCAGGAGGGGAGAGACCCAGTACTTC.

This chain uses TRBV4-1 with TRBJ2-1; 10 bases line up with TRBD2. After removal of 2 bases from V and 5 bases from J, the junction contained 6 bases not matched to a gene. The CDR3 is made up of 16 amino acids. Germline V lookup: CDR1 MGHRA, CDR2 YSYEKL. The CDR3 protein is CASSQSGTSANNEQFF. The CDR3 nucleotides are TGCGCCAGCAGCCAATCCGGGACTAGCGCCAACAATGAGCAGTTCTTC.

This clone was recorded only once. The CDR3 DNA follows: TGTGCCAGCAGCTTAGGGGGCGACAGGGGGCGATATGGCTACACCTTC. It translates to CASSLGGDRGRYGYTF. This chain links TRBV7-8 with TRBJ1-2; 10 bases map to TRBD1. The CDR3 has 16 residues. CDR1 and CDR2 (germline): SGHVS, FQNEAQ. Unmatched junction bases numbered 7, after V lost 1 base and J lost 5 bases.

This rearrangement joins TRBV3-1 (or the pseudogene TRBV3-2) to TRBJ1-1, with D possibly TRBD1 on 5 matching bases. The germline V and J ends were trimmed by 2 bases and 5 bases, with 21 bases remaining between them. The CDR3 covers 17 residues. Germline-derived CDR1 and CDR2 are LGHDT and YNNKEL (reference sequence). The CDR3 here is CASSQRWSGARGTEAFF. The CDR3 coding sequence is TGTGCCAGCAGCCAACGCTGGTCGGGCGCGCGGGGGACTGAAGCTTTCTTT.

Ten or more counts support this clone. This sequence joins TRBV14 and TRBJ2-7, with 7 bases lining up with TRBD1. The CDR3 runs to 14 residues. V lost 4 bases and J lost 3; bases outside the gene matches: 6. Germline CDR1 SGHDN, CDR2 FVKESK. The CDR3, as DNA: TGTGCCAGCAGCCTACAGGGGCCCCTCTACGAGCAGTACTTC. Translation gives CASSLQGPLYEQYF.

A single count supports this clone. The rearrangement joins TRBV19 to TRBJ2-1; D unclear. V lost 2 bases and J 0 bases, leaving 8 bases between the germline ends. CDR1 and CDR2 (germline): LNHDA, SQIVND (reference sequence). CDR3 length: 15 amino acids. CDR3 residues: CASSIRRSSYNEQFF. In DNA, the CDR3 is TGTGCCAGTAGTATAAGGCGGAGCTCCTACAATGAGCAGTTCTTC. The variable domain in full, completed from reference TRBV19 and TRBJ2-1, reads DGGITQSPKYLFRKEGQNVTLSCEQNLNHDAMYWYRQDPGQGLRLIYYSQIVNDFQKGDIAEGYSVSREKKESFPLTVTSAQKNPTAFYLCASSIRRSSYNEQFFGPGTRLTVL.

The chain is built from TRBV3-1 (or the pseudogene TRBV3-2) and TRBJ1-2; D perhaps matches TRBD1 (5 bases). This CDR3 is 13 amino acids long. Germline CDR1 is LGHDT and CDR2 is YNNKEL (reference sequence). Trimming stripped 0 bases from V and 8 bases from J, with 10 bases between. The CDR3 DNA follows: TGTGCCAGCAGCCAAGACCAGGGAAGAGGCTACACCTTC. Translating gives CASSQDQGRGYTF.

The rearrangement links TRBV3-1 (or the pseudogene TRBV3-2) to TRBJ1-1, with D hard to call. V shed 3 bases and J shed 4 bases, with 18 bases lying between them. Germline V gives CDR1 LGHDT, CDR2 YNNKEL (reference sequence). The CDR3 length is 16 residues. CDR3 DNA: TGTGCCAGCAGCCAGGGAGTGGTTCTCGCCCCCACTGAAGCTTTCTTT. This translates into CASSQGVVLAPTEAFF.

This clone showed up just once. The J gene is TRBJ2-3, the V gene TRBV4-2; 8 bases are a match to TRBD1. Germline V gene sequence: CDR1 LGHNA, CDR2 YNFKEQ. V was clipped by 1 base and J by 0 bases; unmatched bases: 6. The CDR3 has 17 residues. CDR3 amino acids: CASSQVVTGASTDTQYF. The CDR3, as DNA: TGTGCCAGCAGCCAAGTCGTGACAGGGGCTAGCACAGATACGCAGTATTTT.

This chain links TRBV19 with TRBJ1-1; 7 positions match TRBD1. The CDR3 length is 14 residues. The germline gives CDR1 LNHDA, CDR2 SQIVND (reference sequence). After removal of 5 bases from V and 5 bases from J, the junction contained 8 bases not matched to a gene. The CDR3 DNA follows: TGTGCCAGTAGTGTCGGGACAGCTTCGACTGAAGCTTTCTTT. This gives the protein CASSVGTASTEAFF. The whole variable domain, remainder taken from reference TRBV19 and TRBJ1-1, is DGGITQSPKYLFRKEGQNVTLSCEQNLNHDAMYWYRQDPGQGLRLIYYSQIVNDFQKGDIAEGYSVSREKKESFPLTVTSAQKNPTAFYLCASSVGTASTEAFFGQGTRLTVV.

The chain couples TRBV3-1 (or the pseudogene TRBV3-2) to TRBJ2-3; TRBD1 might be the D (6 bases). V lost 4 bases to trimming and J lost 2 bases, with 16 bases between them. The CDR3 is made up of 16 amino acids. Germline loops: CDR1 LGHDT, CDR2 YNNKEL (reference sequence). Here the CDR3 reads CASSRLTGSLTDTQYF. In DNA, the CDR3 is TGTGCCAGCAGCCGCCTGACAGGTTCCCTCACAGATACGCAGTATTTT.

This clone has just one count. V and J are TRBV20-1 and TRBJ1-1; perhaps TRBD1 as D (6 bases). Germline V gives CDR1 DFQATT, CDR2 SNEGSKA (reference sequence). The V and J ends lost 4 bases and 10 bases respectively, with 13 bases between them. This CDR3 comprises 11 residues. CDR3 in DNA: TGCAGTGCTACCAGGACAGCCGGAGCTTTCTTT. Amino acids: CSATRTAGAFF.

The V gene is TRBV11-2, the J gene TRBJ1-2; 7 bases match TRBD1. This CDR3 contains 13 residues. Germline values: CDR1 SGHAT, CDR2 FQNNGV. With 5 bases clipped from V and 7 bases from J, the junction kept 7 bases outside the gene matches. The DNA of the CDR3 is TGTGCCAGCAGCCTGGGGACAGTTTTTGGCTACACCTTC. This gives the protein CASSLGTVFGYTF.

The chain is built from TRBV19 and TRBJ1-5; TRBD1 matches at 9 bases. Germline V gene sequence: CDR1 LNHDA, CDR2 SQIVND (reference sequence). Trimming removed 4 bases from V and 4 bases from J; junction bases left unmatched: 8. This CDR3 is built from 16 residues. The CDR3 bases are TGTGCCAGTAGTACCGGGACAGGGAGTGGGAATCAGCCCCAGCATTTT. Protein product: CASSTGTGSGNQPQHF. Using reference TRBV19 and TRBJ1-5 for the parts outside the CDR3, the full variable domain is DGGITQSPKYLFRKEGQNVTLSCEQNLNHDAMYWYRQDPGQGLRLIYYSQIVNDFQKGDIAEGYSVSREKKESFPLTVTSAQKNPTAFYLCASSTGTGSGNQPQHFGDGTRLSIL.

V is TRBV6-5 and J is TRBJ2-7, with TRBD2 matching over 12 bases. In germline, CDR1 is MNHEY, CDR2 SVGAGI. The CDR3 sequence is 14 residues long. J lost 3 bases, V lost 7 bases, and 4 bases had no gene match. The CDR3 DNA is TGTGCCAGCACCAGACTAGCGGGGGACTACGAGCAGTACTTC. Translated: CASTRLAGDYEQYF.

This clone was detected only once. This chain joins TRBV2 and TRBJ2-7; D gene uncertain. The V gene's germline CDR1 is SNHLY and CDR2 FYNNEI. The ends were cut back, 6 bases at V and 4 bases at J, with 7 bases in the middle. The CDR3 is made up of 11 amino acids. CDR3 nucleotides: TGTGCCAGCAGCCCCGAGTACGAGCAGTACTTC. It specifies CASSPEYEQYF.